The sequence of this TCR beta chain was determined in a study of T-cell reconstitution after alpha-beta-depleted transplantation in children. Unique molecular identifiers were used in preparing the TCRbeta library. TCRdb re-called the PCR reads with MiXCR, one entry per CDR3 protein. There are more than 200,000 distinct CDR3 sequences in the sample; more than 20% occur only once, and roughly 2.7% lies in the top ten. This clonotype has at least ten counts. Its antigen remains unknown. V lost 3 bases to trimming and J lost 5 bases; unmatched junction nucleotides: 4. This CDR3 is 14 amino acids long. Germline CDR1 reads LGHDT; CDR2 reads YNNKEL (reference sequence). General study findings and limits: The high TCRbeta diversity at day 60 in some patients came from surviving recipient T cells and thymic progenitors. In patients about two months after transplant, alpha-beta T cells reportedly arose from several hundred expanded graft clones. It was newly produced T cells that mostly accounted for T-cell counts and diversity one year after transplant.

This clonotype was sampled from a girl aged 2 to 9 with Fanconi anemia, due to receive a stem cell transplant. This chain joins TRBV3-1 and TRBJ2-5; 9 bases align to TRBD2. This material consisted of PBMCs, taken before TCRalphabeta/CD19-depleted stem cell transplant. The chain's CDR3 is CASSHLAGRETQYF. DNA of the CDR3: TGTGCCAGCAGCCACCTAGCGGGACGGGAGACCCAGTACTTC.